The 9 T cell receptor beta chains listed next were all sequenced from one sample in a study of T cell responses to AZD1222 COVID-19 vaccine. Sequencing was performed with immunoSEQ multiplex PCR; in TCRdb, only in-frame clones are kept and a portion is missing. The table records about 110,000 clones, about 87% of them present only once. This specimen consisted of peripheral blood, obtained on day 0 of AZD1222 vaccination. These receptors all stem from an adult in good health.

J is TRBJ2-7 and V is TRBV14, with TRBD1 matching over 10 bases. The trim removed 4 bases at V and 6 bases at J, leaving 9 bases unmatched. In germline, CDR1 is SGHDN, CDR2 FVKESK. The CDR3 covers 15 residues. CDR3 loop: CASSRTGTGAGEQYF. In DNA, the CDR3 is TGTGCCAGCAGCCGAACCGGGACAGGGGCCGGCGAGCAGTACTTC. The whole variable domain, filled in from reference TRBV14 and TRBJ2-7, reads EAGVTQFPSHSVIEKGQTVTLRCDPISGHDNLYWYRRVMGKEIKFLLHFVKESKQDESGMPNNRFLAERTGGTYSTLKVQPAELEDSGVYFCASSRTGTGAGEQYFGPGTRLTVT.

The chain carries TRBV6-6 and TRBJ1-2; the match to TRBD1 covers 11 bases. This CDR3 spans 16 amino acids. J lost 3 bases, V lost 5 bases, and 8 bases had no gene match. The germline V gene has CDR1 MNHNY and CDR2 SVGAGI (reference sequence). CDR3 DNA sequence: TGTGCCAGCAGTCGATCCGGGACAGGGGGTCACTATGGCTACACCTTC. This translates into CASSRSGTGGHYGYTF.

The gene calls are TRBV6-5 and TRBJ2-5, with D perhaps matching TRBD2 (5 bases). Germline CDR1 and CDR2: MNHEY and SVGAGI. V lost 6 bases, J lost 4 bases, and 9 bases lay in between. CDR3 length equals 12 residues. CDR3 nucleotides: TGTGCCAGCAGGGCGGGTCCAGAGACCCAGTACTTC. Encoded protein: CASRAGPETQYF.

A word on this clone: The sample contains more than one DNA sequence encoding this CDR3. V gene TRBV11-2 combines with J gene TRBJ2-5; D possibly corresponds to TRBD2 (6 bases). The CDR3 has 13 residues. The germline CDR1 and CDR2 sequences are SGHAT and FQNNGV. The ends were cut back, 5 bases at V and 5 bases at J, with 12 bases in the middle. The CDR3 DNA is TGTGCCAGCAGCCTACGTCGGGAGGAGACCCAGTACTTC. Encoded protein: CASSLRREETQYF.

V usage is TRBV3-1 (or the pseudogene TRBV3-2) and J usage is TRBJ1-3, with a tentative D call TRBD1 (5 bases). The ends were cut back, 0 bases at V and 0 bases at J, with 6 bases in the middle. Germline V lookup: CDR1 LGHDT, CDR2 YNNKEL (reference sequence). CDR3 length: 15 residues. DNA for the CDR3: TGTGCCAGCAGCCAAGAGGGGGTCTCTGGAAACACCATATATTTT. Its protein product is CASSQEGVSGNTIYF.

The V and J genes are TRBV6-5 and TRBJ2-2; no firm D call. Deletions cut 0 bases from V and 7 bases from J, with 9 bases between. CDR1 is MNHEY and CDR2 is SVGAGI in the germline V gene. The CDR3 runs to 14 residues. The CDR3 bases are TGTGCCAGCAGTTACTCTCTTGGGGACGGGGAGCTGTTTTTT. This codes for CASSYSLGDGELFF.

This chain connects TRBV3-1 (or the pseudogene TRBV3-2) to TRBJ1-4; D may be TRBD1 (5 bases). The CDR3 runs to 16 residues. From germline, CDR1 is LGHDT and CDR2 YNNKEL (reference sequence). The V and J ends lost 0 bases and 7 bases respectively, with 15 bases between them. The CDR3 DNA reads as TGTGCCAGCAGCCAAGATTTAACAGGACGACCTGAAAAACTGTTTTTT. Translated, it gives CASSQDLTGRPEKLFF.

This chain links TRBV11-2 with TRBJ2-3; D unclear. Trimming pared 5 bases from V and 2 bases from J, leaving 11 bases between. The CDR3 loop spans 14 amino acids. The V gene's germline CDR1 is SGHAT and CDR2 FQNNGV. The CDR3: CASSPWSVTDTQYF. CDR3 DNA: TGTGCCAGCAGCCCTTGGTCCGTCACAGATACGCAGTATTTT.

The rearrangement links TRBV7-9 to TRBJ2-7; no clear D gene. The CDR3 extends over 15 amino acids. Germline V gene lookup returns CDR1 SEHNR and CDR2 FQNEAQ (reference sequence). Trimming took off 1 base at V and 0 bases at J, with 10 bases between the two ends. The chain's CDR3 is CASSLGGRGSYEQYF. The CDR3 region has the DNA TGTGCCAGCAGCTTAGGCGGCAGAGGCTCCTACGAGCAGTACTTC.